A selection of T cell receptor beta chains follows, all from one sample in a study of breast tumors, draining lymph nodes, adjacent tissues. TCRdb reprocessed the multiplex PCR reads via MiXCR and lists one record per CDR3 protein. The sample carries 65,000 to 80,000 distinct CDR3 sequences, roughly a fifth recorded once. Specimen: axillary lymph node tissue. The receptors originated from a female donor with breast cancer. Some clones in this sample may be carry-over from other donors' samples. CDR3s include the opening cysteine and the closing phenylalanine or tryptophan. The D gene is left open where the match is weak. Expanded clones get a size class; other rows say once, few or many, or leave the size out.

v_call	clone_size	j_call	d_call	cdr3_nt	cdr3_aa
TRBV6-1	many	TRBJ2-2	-	TGTGCCAGCAGGCCCTTGAACACCGGGGAGCTGTTTTTT	CASRPLNTGELFF
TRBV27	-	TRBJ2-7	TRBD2	TGTGCCAGCAGTCCATACACTGGGGGGGACGAGCAGTACTTC	CASSPYTGGDEQYF
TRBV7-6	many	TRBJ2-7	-	TGTGCCAGCTCCTCGGGGACCACAATCTACGAGCAGTACTTC	CASSSGTTIYEQYF
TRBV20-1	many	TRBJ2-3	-	TGCAGTGCAGCCGGGACGCGAGGAGATACGCAGTATTTT	CSAAGTRGDTQYF
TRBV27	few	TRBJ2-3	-	TGTGCCAGCAGTTTATTCAACACAGATACGCAGTATTTT	CASSLFNTDTQYF
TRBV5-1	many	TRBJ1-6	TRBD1	TGCGCCAGCAGCCTACAACCGGGACAGGGGGAAAATTCACCCCTCCACTTT	CASSLQPGQGENSPLHF
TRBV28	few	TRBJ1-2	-	TGTGCCAGCAGTAACCCCCGGGGTAGGAACTATGGCTACACCTTC	CASSNPRGRNYGYTF
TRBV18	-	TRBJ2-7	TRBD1	TGTGCCAGCTCATCGGGACAGACCATAGTCTACGAGCAGTACTTC	CASSSGQTIVYEQYF
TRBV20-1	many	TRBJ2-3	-	TGCAGTGCTAGAGACTACAGTAGCACAGATACGCAGTATTTT	CSARDYSSTDTQYF
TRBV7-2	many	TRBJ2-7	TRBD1	TGTGCCAGCAGCCAAAGACAGGGCGGCGAGCAGTACTTC	CASSQRQGGEQYF
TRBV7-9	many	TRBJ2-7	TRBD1	TGTGCCAGCAGCCGACAGGGTTTCGAGCAGTACTTC	CASSRQGFEQYF
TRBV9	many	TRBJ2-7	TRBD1	TGTGCCAGCAGCGGTGGACAGGGTATCTCCTACGAGCAGTACTTC	CASSGGQGISYEQYF
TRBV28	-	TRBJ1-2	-	TGTGCCAGCAGTACTAAGCGGCATTCGTATGGCTACACCTTC	CASSTKRHSYGYTF
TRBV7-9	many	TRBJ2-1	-	TGTGCCAGCAGCTTCGGAAGTGAGCAGTTCTTC	CASSFGSEQFF
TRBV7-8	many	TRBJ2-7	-	TGTGCCAGCAGCCACGACAACTCCTACGAGCAGTACTTC	CASSHDNSYEQYF
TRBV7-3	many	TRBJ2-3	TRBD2	TGTGCCAGCAGCCGGGCGGGACTAGCGACAGATACGCAGTATTTT	CASSRAGLATDTQYF
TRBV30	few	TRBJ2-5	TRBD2	TGTGCCTGGAGCGCTGGGCTGGGGGGGGAAGAGACCCAGTACTTC	CAWSAGLGGEETQYF
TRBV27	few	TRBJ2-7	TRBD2	TGTGCCAGCAGCCCAGGACTAGCGGGGACCTACGAGCAGTACTTC	CASSPGLAGTYEQYF
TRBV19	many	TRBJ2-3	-	TGTGCCAGTAGTATCAGGACACCTTATACGCAGTATTTT	CASSIRTPYTQYF
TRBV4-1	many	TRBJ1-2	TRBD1	TGCGCCAGCAGCGAACTAACAGGGGCGGGCTATGGCTACACCTTC	CASSELTGAGYGYTF
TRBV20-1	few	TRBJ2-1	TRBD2	TGCAGTGCTCCGACTAGCGCGGCCCCCCGAGAGCAGTTCTTC	CSAPTSAAPREQFF
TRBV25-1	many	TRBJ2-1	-	TGTGCCAGCACCCCGGGGTATGAGCAGTTCTTC	CASTPGYEQFF
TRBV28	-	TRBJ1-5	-	TGTGCCAGCAGTCTCCGACGGGCTGGTCAGCCCCAGCATTTT	CASSLRRAGQPQHF
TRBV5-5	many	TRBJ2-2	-	TGTGCCAGCAGCTGGGACTTCGCCGGGGAGCTGTTTTTT	CASSWDFAGELFF
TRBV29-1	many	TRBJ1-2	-	TGCAGCGTTGTGAAAGGAGACTATGGCTACACCTTC	CSVVKGDYGYTF
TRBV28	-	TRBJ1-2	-	TGTGCATCCCAAAGGGACGGCTACACCTTC	CASQRDGYTF
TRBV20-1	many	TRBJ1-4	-	TGCAGTGCTAGGTCGCCCTCGAGGGAAAAACTGTTTTTT	CSARSPSREKLFF
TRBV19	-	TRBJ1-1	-	TGTGCCAGTAGTACTTGGGGGAGCACTGAAGCTTTCTTT	CASSTWGSTEAFF
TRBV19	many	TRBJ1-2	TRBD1	TGTGCCAGCCGGCGGACCACAGGGGGTGACTATGGCTACACCTTC	CASRRTTGGDYGYTF
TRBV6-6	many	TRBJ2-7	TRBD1	TGTGCCAGCAGTCGGGACAGCTCTAGCTACGAGCAGTACTTC	CASSRDSSSYEQYF
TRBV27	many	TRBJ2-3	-	TGTGCCAGCAGAGTAGCGCCTCGCCTCACAGATACGCAGTATTTT	CASRVAPRLTDTQYF
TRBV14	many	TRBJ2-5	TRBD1	TGTGCCAGCAGCCAAGCATCCGACAGGGTCTTCCAAGAGACCCAGTACTTC	CASSQASDRVFQETQYF
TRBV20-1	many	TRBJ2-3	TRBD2	TGCAGTGCTGACACGACTAGCGGGAGAGGAGATACGCAGTATTTT	CSADTTSGRGDTQYF
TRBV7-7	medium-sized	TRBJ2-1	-	TGTGCTAGCAGTTCAGACTTGTGGGATGAGCAGTTCTTC	CASSSDLWDEQFF
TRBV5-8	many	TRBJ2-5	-	TGTGCCAGCAGCTTGGTTCAGGGGGAGACCCAGTACTTC	CASSLVQGETQYF
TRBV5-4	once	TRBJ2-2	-	TGTGCCAGCAGCTTGATCGGGGGGCCCGGGGAGCTGTTTTTT	CASSLIGGPGELFF
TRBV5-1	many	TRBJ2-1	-	TGCGCCAGCAGCCCGGTAGCCTCCTACAATGAGCAGTTCTTC	CASSPVASYNEQFF
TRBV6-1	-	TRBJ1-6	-	TGCGCCAGCAGTGAAGCGGGACGGTATGATTCACCCCTCCACTTT	CASSEAGRYDSPLHF
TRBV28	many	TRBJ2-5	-	TGTGCCAGCAGCACCGGACAGTTAAAAGAGACCCAGTACTTC	CASSTGQLKETQYF
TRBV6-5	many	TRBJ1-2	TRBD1	TGTGCCAGCAGTCCGGAGGGACAGGGGTGGATGTATGGCTACACCTTC	CASSPEGQGWMYGYTF
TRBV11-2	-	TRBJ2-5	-	TGTGCCAGCAGCTCCGGGGCCCTAGAGACCCAGTACTTC	CASSSGALETQYF
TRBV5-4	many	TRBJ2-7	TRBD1	TGTGCCAGCAGCCCTAGGACAGGCCTAAGGGAGCAGTACTTC	CASSPRTGLREQYF
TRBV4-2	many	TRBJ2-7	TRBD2	TGTGCCAGCAGCCCCCTCGGGAGGAGCCCCTCCTACGAGCAGTACTTC	CASSPLGRSPSYEQYF
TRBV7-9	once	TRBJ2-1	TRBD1	TGTGCCAGCGGTGAGGGGACAGGGGGACGCAATGAGCAGTTCTTC	CASGEGTGGRNEQFF
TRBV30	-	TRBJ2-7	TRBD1	TGTGCCTGGCGGGACAGGGGTTCCCCCGAGCGGTACTTC	CAWRDRGSPERYF
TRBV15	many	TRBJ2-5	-	TGTGCCACCAGCAGAGAGGTCGGACAAGAGACCCAGTACTTC	CATSREVGQETQYF
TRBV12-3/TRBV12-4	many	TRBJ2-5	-	TGTGCCAGCAGTCTCCTACACAGGGCTCCGGGAGAGACCCAGTACTTC	CASSLLHRAPGETQYF
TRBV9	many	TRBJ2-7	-	TGTGCCAGCAGCGTATCCGGCGGGACGGTTGGCGAGCAGTACTTC	CASSVSGGTVGEQYF